The entry below describes one TCR beta chain. The sample comes from a study of control samples from healthy donors and cancer patients. This CDR3 region has 15 residues. Germline lookup yields CDR1 SGHAT and CDR2 FQNNGV. V lost 1 base, J lost 4 bases, and 13 bases lay in between. Sequencing used immunoSEQ multiplex PCR; TCRdb keeps in-frame clones, though not all of them. This sample has 170,000 or so clones, with about nine tenths found just once. Sequenced sample: blood. The chain links TRBV11-2 to TRBJ1-1, with TRBD1 as a possible D gene (6 bases). The receptor comes from a woman between 35 and 50 years old in good health. DNA for the CDR3: TGTGCCAGCAGCTTAGGGGGGGCGTCGGGCACTGAAGCTTTCTTT. It encodes CASSLGGASGTEAFF.